Shown below are 28 T cell receptor beta chains from a single sample sequenced in a study of vaccination and CD4 T cells after COVID-19. Indicated time point: late sampling 161 to 241 days after vaccination in a few convalescent patients. Treatment denoted: roughly 10-day PBMC culture with coronavirus spike peptide pools or control peptides (ViraFEST assay). Once obtained from cultured CD4+ T cells, the DNA was sequenced using the Oncomine TCR Beta short-read assay. TCRdb independently ran MiXCR on the PCR reads; one entry per CDR3 protein. The sample yields tens of thousands of distinct CDR3 sequences, roughly two fifths seen once. These receptors' antigens are unknown. Sequences were derived from CD4+ T cells from blood, cultured in vitro, sampled about 7 months after SARS-CoV-2 vaccination. Receptors were obtained from a human donor who had recovered from COVID-19.

This clonotype was recorded a few times. J is TRBJ2-5 and V is TRBV7-2; TRBD2 matches at 12 bases. Germline V gene lookup returns CDR1 SGHTA and CDR2 FQGNSA. J gave up 0 bases and V 3 bases, and 2 bases lay outside the gene matches. There are 16 residues in the CDR3. The CDR3 sequence is CASSLGLAGYQETQYF. The DNA for the CDR3 is TGTGCCAGCAGCTTGGGACTAGCGGGTTACCAAGAGACCCAGTACTTC. Supplemented by reference TRBV7-2 and TRBJ2-5, the full variable domain reads GAGVSQSPSNKVTEKGKDVELRCDPISGHTALYWYRQSLGQGLEFLIYFQGNSAPDKSGLPSDRFSAERTGGSVSTLTIQRTQQEDSAVYLCASSLGLAGYQETQYFGPGTRLLVL.

This clonotype has more than one count but fewer than ten. The chain has TRBV7-9 and TRBJ2-3; TRBD1 aligns across 9 bases. The junction had 7 bases not matched to a gene; V was cut back by 5 bases and J by 4 bases. This CDR3 spans 15 amino acids. Looked up from germline, CDR1 is SEHNR and CDR2 is FQNEAQ (reference sequence). The CDR3 DNA reads TGTGCCAGCAGCCCCGGGGACAGGGAAGCAGATACGCAGTATTTT. It specifies CASSPGDREADTQYF.

The chain is built from TRBV12-3 or TRBV12-4 and TRBJ2-5; 7 bases map to TRBD1. Trimming cost V 5 bases and J 7 bases; bases outside gene matches: 4. This CDR3 has 12 amino acids. The CDR3 bases are TGTGCCAGCAGTAGGGGGCTGGGGACCCAGTACTTC. It translates to CASSRGLGTQYF.

This rearrangement joins TRBV6-5 to TRBJ1-5; D is perhaps TRBD1 (6 bases). Germline V gene lookup returns CDR1 MNHEY and CDR2 SVGAGI. V was cut by 4 bases and J by 4 bases, with 8 bases left in between. The CDR3 extends over 13 amino acids. The DNA of the CDR3 is TGTGCCAGCAGTTTAACAGGGAATCAGCCCCAGCATTTT. Translated, it gives CASSLTGNQPQHF.

The V and J genes are TRBV20-1 and TRBJ2-2; TRBD2 matches at 8 bases. Germline CDR1 reads DFQATT; CDR2 reads SNEGSKA (reference sequence). After removal of 3 bases from V and 1 base from J, the junction contained 16 bases not matched to a gene. The CDR3 runs 19 residues. The CDR3 here is CSASRGASGPSGNTGELFF. The CDR3 DNA sequence: TGCAGTGCTAGCCGTGGGGCTAGCGGGCCCTCGGGGAACACCGGGGAGCTGTTTTTT.

This clonotype was found a few times. The CDR3 nucleotides read TGTGCCAGCAGCTCGGGAAATTCACCCCTCCACTTT. Its protein product is CASSSGNSPLHF. The J gene is TRBJ1-6, the V gene TRBV7-3; D ambiguous. V shed 4 bases and J shed 7 bases, with 5 bases lying between them. Germline CDR1 and CDR2: SGHTA and FQGTGA. The CDR3 totals 12 residues.

The chain recombines TRBV20-1 with TRBJ1-2; TRBD1 matches at 9 bases. V shed 5 bases and J 5 bases; nucleotides not matched to a gene: 18. In germline, CDR1 is DFQATT, CDR2 SNEGSKA (reference sequence). This CDR3 has 17 amino acids. The CDR3 loop is CSAPPFLQTGGGYGYTF. The CDR3 nucleotides read TGCAGTGCTCCCCCGTTTCTACAAACAGGGGGCGGGTATGGCTACACCTTC.

This clonotype came up a few times. The chain combines TRBV7-9 with TRBJ2-7; TRBD2 matches 7 bases. Germline trimming cut 1 base from V and 2 bases from J; bases unmatched to any gene: 8. Germline V CDR1 and CDR2: SEHNR, FQNEAQ (reference sequence). CDR3 length equals 16 residues. The chain's CDR3 is CASSLVLTGGTYEQYF. As DNA, the CDR3 is TGTGCCAGCAGCTTAGTGCTAACGGGGGGAACCTACGAGCAGTACTTC. Full variable domain (missing parts from reference TRBV7-9 and TRBJ2-7): DTGVSQNPRHKITKRGQNVTFRCDPISEHNRLYWYRQTLGQGPEFLTYFQNEAQLEKSRLLSDRFSAERPKGSFSTLEIQRTEQGDSAMYLCASSLVLTGGTYEQYFGPGTRLTVT.

This clonotype was counted between two and nine times. This chain links TRBV15 with TRBJ2-7; the D gene is possibly TRBD2 (6 bases). Trimming left V 0 bases short and J 3 bases short, with 21 bases between. CDR1 LNHNV and CDR2 YYDKDF come from the germline V gene (reference sequence). The CDR3 covers 18 residues. The CDR3 here is CATSRDPTSRWVVYEQYF. CDR3 nucleotide sequence: TGTGCCACCAGCAGAGATCCGACTAGTCGCTGGGTAGTCTACGAGCAGTACTTC.

The genes are TRBV5-8 and TRBJ2-1, with D tentatively TRBD1 (5 bases). Deletions cut 4 bases from V and 1 base from J, with 12 bases between. The CDR3 has 15 residues. CDR1 and CDR2 (germline): SGHTS, YDEGEE. CDR3 protein: CASSPMTDSYNEQFF. CDR3 DNA: TGTGCCAGCAGCCCGATGACAGATTCCTACAATGAGCAGTTCTTC.

The sample holds a few counts of this clonotype. J is TRBJ1-5 and V is TRBV7-6, with a weak D call TRBD1 (6 bases). This CDR3 region has 16 residues. CDR1 is SGHVS, CDR2 FNYEAQ, per germline. V shed 2 bases and J shed 7 bases, with 18 bases lying between them. CDR3 sequence (DNA): TGTGCCAGCAGCTTACTAAGTCCAGGGGAAGGACAGCCCCAGCATTTT. Its protein product is CASSLLSPGEGQPQHF.

By sample fraction, this clonotype is medium-sized. This sequence joins TRBV28 and TRBJ1-5; D uncertain. The CDR3 totals 12 residues. Per germline, CDR1 MDHEN and CDR2 SYDVKM. Trimming removed 1 base from V and 6 bases from J, with 4 bases in between. The CDR3 sequence is CASSLYRQPQHF. The CDR3 DNA reads TGTGCCAGCAGTTTATATCGTCAGCCCCAGCATTTT. Supplemented by reference TRBV28 and TRBJ1-5, the full variable domain reads DVKVTQSSRYLVKRTGEKVFLECVQDMDHENMFWYRQDPGLGLRLIYFSYDVKMKEKGDIPEGYSVSREKKERFSLILESASTNQTSMYLCASSLYRQPQHFGDGTRLSIL.

This chain joins TRBV7-2 and TRBJ2-7; D is undetermined. This CDR3 spans 16 amino acids. Trimming took off 2 bases at V and 0 bases at J, with 14 bases between the two ends. Germline lookup yields CDR1 SGHTA and CDR2 FQGNSA. CDR3: CASSLRLKTASYEQYF. CDR3 DNA: TGTGCCAGCAGCTTAAGGTTGAAGACGGCCTCCTACGAGCAGTACTTC.

This clonotype was counted a few times. The chain carries TRBV6-5 and TRBJ1-1; D call uncertain. Looked up from germline, CDR1 is MNHEY and CDR2 is SVGAGI. V was pared by 4 bases and J by 1 base, with 4 bases between. There are 12 residues in the CDR3. CDR3 DNA: TGTGCCAGCAGTTGGGGGAACACTGAAGCTTTCTTT. It encodes CASSWGNTEAFF.

This clonotype was seen a handful of times. The CDR3 bases are TGCAGTGCTAGTTGGGGCGGCACTGAAGCTTTCTTT. Translated: CSASWGGTEAFF. The gene calls are TRBV20-1 and TRBJ1-1, with TRBD1 as a possible D gene (5 bases). CDR1 is DFQATT, CDR2 SNEGSKA, per germline (reference sequence). Trimming removed 3 bases at V and 4 bases at J, with 9 bases between. The CDR3 has 12 amino acids.

In its sample, this clonotype was seen a few times. CDR3 residues: CASSSGQYNSPLHF. In DNA form, the CDR3 reads TGTGCCAGCAGCTCAGGACAGTATAATTCACCCCTCCACTTT. The V gene is TRBV7-9, the J gene TRBJ1-6; a weak D match, TRBD1 (6 bases). The CDR3 length is 14 residues. Trimming took off 4 bases at V and 4 bases at J, with 8 bases between the two ends. From germline, CDR1 is SEHNR and CDR2 FQNEAQ (reference sequence).

The chain recombines TRBV19 with TRBJ1-5, with 8 bases aligning to TRBD1. J was trimmed by 4 bases and V by 8 bases; bases with no gene match: 10. The germline gives CDR1 LNHDA, CDR2 SQIVND (reference sequence). The CDR3 extends over 15 amino acids. CDR3 residues: CASETRDRRNQPQHF. The CDR3 DNA follows: TGTGCCAGTGAAACCCGGGACAGGCGAAATCAGCCCCAGCATTTT.

This clonotype is a singleton in its sample. The V and J genes are TRBV2 and TRBJ1-2, with no clear D. This CDR3 has 8 residues. Trimming removed 7 bases from V and 6 bases from J, with 0 bases in between. CDR1 is SNHLY and CDR2 is FYNNEI in the germline V gene. The CDR3, as DNA: TGTGCCAGCAATGGCTACACCTTC. Its translation is CASNGYTF.

This sequence joins TRBV6-1 and TRBJ1-2; D is perhaps TRBD1 (6 bases). With 3 bases removed from V and 5 bases from J, the gap between germline ends came to 10 bases. CDR1 is MNHNS, CDR2 SASEGT, per germline. This CDR3 comprises 13 residues. For the CDR3, the DNA is TGTGCCAGCAGTGATGGGGGGCGGTATGGCTACACCTTC. Translating gives CASSDGGRYGYTF.

The gene calls are TRBV7-9 and TRBJ1-1; no clear D gene. V dropped 8 bases and J dropped 5 bases, with 15 bases sitting between them. The CDR3 runs 13 residues. Germline CDR1 SEHNR, CDR2 FQNEAQ (reference sequence). CDR3 protein: CASEWGAETEAFF. DNA of the CDR3: TGTGCCAGCGAATGGGGAGCGGAAACTGAAGCTTTCTTT.

The rearrangement uses TRBV19 and TRBJ2-5; D is possibly TRBD1 (5 bases). Germline assignment: CDR1 LNHDA and CDR2 SQIVND (reference sequence). This CDR3 has 15 residues. The V gene lost 1 base and the J gene lost 2 bases, with 11 bases spanning the gap. The CDR3, as DNA: TGTGCCAGTAGTATAGGCCGACAGACTCAAGAGACCCAGTACTTC. Translating it yields CASSIGRQTQETQYF. Using reference TRBV19 and TRBJ2-5 for the parts outside the CDR3, the full variable domain is DGGITQSPKYLFRKEGQNVTLSCEQNLNHDAMYWYRQDPGQGLRLIYYSQIVNDFQKGDIAEGYSVSREKKESFPLTVTSAQKNPTAFYLCASSIGRQTQETQYFGPGTRLLVL.

The table lists this clonotype with a few counts. CDR3 coding DNA: TGTGCCAGCAGTTGGGGGAGGGAGAGCTCCTACGAGCAGTACTTC. Protein product: CASSWGRESSYEQYF. This sequence joins TRBV27 and TRBJ2-7; 7 bases map to TRBD2. The CDR3 has 15 residues. The V segment lost 4 bases and the J segment 0 bases; nucleotides outside the gene matches: 6. Germline V gives CDR1 MNHEY, CDR2 SMNVEV (reference sequence).

This rearrangement joins TRBV21-1 to TRBJ1-5; the table gives TRBD1 as D, unverified against the DNA. TRBV21-1 represents a pseudogene. CDR3 length: 16 amino acids. The CDR3 is CASSKQARDGNQPQHF. Written as DNA, the CDR3 is TGTGCCAGCAGCAAACAGGCCAGGGATGGCAATCAGCCCCAGCATTTT.

V is TRBV4-3 and J is TRBJ2-3; a possible D gene is TRBD2 (5 bases). This CDR3 is built from 14 residues. Germline CDR1 and CDR2: LGHNA and YSLEER. V was pared by 1 base and J by 4 bases, with 9 bases between. The CDR3 nucleotides are TGCGCCAGCAGCCAAGTCCCACTAGCAGATACGCAGTATTTT. It is translated as CASSQVPLADTQYF.

This clonotype was seen at least ten times. The chain combines TRBV20-1 with TRBJ1-2; no firm D call. This CDR3 is built from 13 residues. V was shortened by 2 bases and J by 0 bases, with 7 bases between the two germline ends. Germline V lookup: CDR1 DFQATT, CDR2 SNEGSKA (reference sequence). Here the CDR3 reads CSARPGPNYGYTF. The DNA for the CDR3 is TGCAGTGCTAGACCCGGGCCTAACTATGGCTACACCTTC.

The rearrangement links TRBV7-3 to TRBJ2-5; 11 bases map to TRBD1. After removal of 5 bases from V and 5 bases from J, the junction contained 7 bases not matched to a gene. This CDR3 comprises 15 residues. CDR1 and CDR2 (germline): SGHTA, FQGTGA. CDR3 DNA sequence: TGTGCCAGCAGCCGGACAGGGGGCTTCGGGGAGACCCAGTACTTC. Its translation is CASSRTGGFGETQYF.

This clonotype has just a few counts. The rearrangement joins TRBV20-1 to TRBJ1-2, with D possibly being TRBD1 (5 bases). Germline V lookup: CDR1 DFQATT, CDR2 SNEGSKA (reference sequence). The CDR3 has 12 amino acids. Trimming stripped 5 bases from V and 1 base from J, with 8 bases between. CDR3 sequence reads: CSAADSNYGYTF. For the CDR3, the DNA is TGCAGTGCTGCAGACAGTAACTATGGCTACACCTTC.

The V call is TRBV19, the J call TRBJ1-6; weak D call: TRBD1 (6 bases). The CDR3 runs to 15 residues. Trimming took 6 bases from V and 5 from J, leaving 14 bases between them. Per the germline V gene, CDR1 is LNHDA and CDR2 is SQIVND (reference sequence). As DNA, the CDR3 is TGTGCCAGTAGATACAGGGAGGCAGATAATTCACCCCTCCACTTT. Translating gives CASRYREADNSPLHF. Variable domain in full (rest from reference TRBV19 and TRBJ1-6): DGGITQSPKYLFRKEGQNVTLSCEQNLNHDAMYWYRQDPGQGLRLIYYSQIVNDFQKGDIAEGYSVSREKKESFPLTVTSAQKNPTAFYLCASRYREADNSPLHFGNGTRLTVT.